Described below is a single T cell receptor beta chain sequence and its context. Its antigen is as yet unknown. During the collection period, no donor immune events like infections were recorded. The source of the sample is a study of identifying expanded T cells in peripheral blood. Assay used: immunoSEQ multiplex PCR; TCRdb lists only in-frame clones, some missing. Among 45,000 to 60,000 clones listed, roughly four fifths were seen once. Study results and limitations: Across healthy donors, higher total template counts meant significantly greater roughly 2-week count variance. Approximately 1.2 clones differed between technical replicates, versus 16.4 and 19 over time.

This CDR3 has 16 amino acids. V was pared by 4 bases and J by 4 bases, with 9 bases of the junction left unmatched. CDR1 is SGHRS and CDR2 is YFSETQ in the germline V gene. The receptor was derived from a person aged 18 to 75 in good health. The gene calls are TRBV5-1 and TRBJ2-2, with 8 nucleotides matching TRBD2. Sequencing was carried out using blood. The CDR3 loop is CASSESPGGGTGELFF. As DNA, the CDR3 is TGCGCCAGCAGCGAGTCCCCGGGGGGGGGCACCGGGGAGCTGTTTTTT.